What follows are 22 T cell receptor beta chains derived from one specimen sequenced in a study of T-cell reconstitution after alpha-beta-depleted transplantation in children. Using unique molecular identifiers, the investigators prepared the TCRbeta library. Each CDR3 protein is one row after TCRdb ran MiXCR on the PCR reads. Seen here are approximately 640,000 distinct CDR3 sequences, around 16% observed once, and the top ten hold about 1.1%. The starting material was PBMCs from the stem cell graft donor, obtained from the stem cell graft. These receptors were taken from a human donor who donated a stem cell graft to a child with acute myeloid leukemia.

A remark on this clonotype: This may stem from a read error, because a much larger clone lies one nucleotide away. V gene TRBV29-1 combines with J gene TRBJ1-2; no reliable D call. The CDR3 length is 13 residues. Germline CDR1 is SQVTM and CDR2 is ANQGSEA. CDR3 nucleotide sequence: TGCAGCGTTGAAGATCGAAGGGATTATGGCTACTCCTTC. Protein product: CSVEDRRDYGYSF.

This clonotype occurred many times. V gene TRBV7-2 combines with J gene TRBJ1-1; D remains ambiguous. V lost 1 base and J 7 bases, leaving 13 bases between the germline ends. The CDR3 length is 14 residues. CDR1 SGHTA and CDR2 FQGNSA come from the germline V gene. The CDR3 reads CASSLGTALGEAFF. The DNA for the CDR3 is TGTGCCAGCAGCTTAGGGACCGCACTGGGTGAAGCTTTCTTT.

The V call is TRBV21-1, the J call TRBJ1-1. TRBV21-1 is marked as a pseudogene. The CDR3 is 15 residues long. CDR3 in DNA: TGTGCCAGCAGCAAACCAGGAGTGATGAACACTGAAGCTTTCTTT. Encoded protein: CASSKPGVMNTEAFF.

This clonotype appeared a few times. V usage is TRBV12-3 or TRBV12-4 and J usage is TRBJ1-1; D is uncertain. The CDR3 extends over 14 amino acids. The V and J ends lost 3 bases and 1 base respectively, with 9 bases between them. The CDR3, as DNA: TGTGCCAGCAGTTTCGTAACCGAGAACACTGAAGCTTTCTTT. It specifies CASSFVTENTEAFF.

This clonotype occurred many times. The genes are TRBV5-1 and TRBJ2-1, with 8 bases aligning to TRBD2. Germline V gene sequence: CDR1 SGHRS, CDR2 YFSETQ. This CDR3 contains 15 residues. The V segment lost 0 bases and the J segment 2 bases; nucleotides outside the gene matches: 1. Written as DNA, the CDR3 is TGCGCCAGCAGCTTGGTAGCGGGACCCTACAATGAGCAGTTCTTC. Its translation is CASSLVAGPYNEQFF. Complete variable domain (other parts from reference TRBV5-1 and TRBJ2-1): KAGVTQTPRYLIKTRGQQVTLSCSPISGHRSVSWYQQTPGQGLQFLFEYFSETQRNKGNFPGRFSGRQFSNSRSEMNVSTLELGDSALYLCASSLVAGPYNEQFFGPGTRLTVL.

This clonotype was recorded many times. This chain uses TRBV29-1 with TRBJ2-1; TRBD1 aligns across 7 bases. Trimming took 3 bases from V and 3 from J; bases not matched to a gene: 8. Germline CDR1 reads SQVTM; CDR2 reads ANQGSEA. The CDR3 covers 15 residues. The CDR3 is CSVDPTGTDYNEQFF. CDR3 in DNA: TGCAGCGTTGACCCTACCGGGACAGACTACAATGAGCAGTTCTTC.

There are a few counts of this clonotype. The gene calls are TRBV7-9 and TRBJ1-2; tentatively, D is TRBD1 (5 bases). The CDR3 has 13 residues. The V gene lost 5 bases and the J gene lost 8 bases, with 15 bases spanning the gap. CDR1 and CDR2 from the germline V gene are SEHNR and FQNEAQ (reference sequence). CDR3 protein: CASSPRTQGGYTF. The CDR3 nucleotides are TGTGCCAGCAGCCCCCGGACCCAGGGCGGCTACACCTTC.

The chain joins TRBV12-3 or TRBV12-4 to TRBJ2-2, with 10 bases identical to TRBD1. This CDR3 has 16 residues. V was pared by 6 bases and J by 1 base, with 5 bases of the junction left unmatched. The CDR3 coding sequence is TGTGCCAGCAGCCCCGGGACAGGGGAGAACACCGGGGAGCTGTTTTTT. This gives the protein CASSPGTGENTGELFF.

The CDR3 protein is CASSPGGMNTQYF. For the CDR3, the DNA is TGTGCCAGCAGCCCAGGGGGCATGAATACGCAGTATTTT. This chain links TRBV9 with TRBJ2-3, with 8 bases identical to TRBD1. The CDR3 is made up of 13 amino acids. The germline V gene encodes CDR1 SGDLS and CDR2 YYNGEE. V shed 4 bases and J 7 bases; nucleotides not matched to a gene: 5.

The V and J genes are TRBV30 and TRBJ1-3; no clear D. Germline assignment: CDR1 GTSNPN and CDR2 SVGIG (reference sequence). The CDR3 has 12 residues. The ends were cut back, 1 base at V and 0 bases at J, with 1 base in the middle. In DNA, the CDR3 is TGTGCCTGGAGTGACTCTGGAAACACCATATATTTT. Its protein is CAWSDSGNTIYF.

The chain recombines TRBV20-1 with TRBJ1-2; D not resolved. This CDR3 contains 13 residues. In germline, CDR1 is DFQATT, CDR2 SNEGSKA (reference sequence). The CDR3 nucleotides are TGCGGATGGACGGACGATATTAACTATGGCTACACCTTC. This encodes CGWTDDINYGYTF.

At least ten counts were recorded for this clonotype. The J gene is TRBJ2-1, the V gene TRBV6-2 or TRBV6-3, with unresolved D. The germline V gene has CDR1 MNHEY and CDR2 SVGEGT. With 2 bases removed from V and 5 bases from J, the gap between germline ends came to 13 bases. CDR3 length equals 15 residues. In DNA, the CDR3 is TGTGCCAGCAGTTACAGTATAGGGCCCAACAATGAGCAGTTCTTC. Encoded protein: CASSYSIGPNNEQFF.

The chain recombines TRBV7-3 with TRBJ2-2; possibly TRBD2 for D (5 bases). The V gene's germline CDR1 is SGHTA and CDR2 FQGTGA. This CDR3 has 14 residues. V was shortened by 3 bases and J by 7 bases, with 12 bases between the two germline ends. CDR3 sequence (DNA): TGTGCCAGCAGCTTCACACGGGATGGCGGGGAGCTGTTTTTT. It yields the protein CASSFTRDGGELFF.

This clonotype was found many times. The rearrangement joins TRBV10-3 to TRBJ2-6, with 11 bases identical to TRBD1. V lost 6 bases to trimming and J lost 2 bases; unmatched junction nucleotides: 6. This CDR3 has 17 amino acids. Germline assignment: CDR1 ENHRY and CDR2 SYGVKD. Here the CDR3 reads CAISHGQGAPGANVLTF. The CDR3, as DNA: TGTGCCATCAGCCACGGACAGGGGGCGCCTGGGGCCAACGTCCTGACTTTC.

The rearrangement links TRBV20-1 to TRBJ2-7; 9 bases are shared with TRBD1. The junction had 5 bases not matched to a gene; V was cut back by 6 bases and J by 2 bases. This CDR3 region has 13 residues. Germline values: CDR1 DFQATT, CDR2 SNEGSKA (reference sequence). Written as DNA, the CDR3 is TGCAGTGCAGCGGGACAGGGACCCTACGAGCAGTACGTC. Its protein is CSAAGQGPYEQYV.

V gene TRBV7-3 combines with J gene TRBJ1-1; maybe TRBD1 (5 bases). Germline CDR1 reads SGHTA; CDR2 reads FQGTGA. The CDR3 covers 17 residues. V lost 0 bases, J lost 1 base, and 15 bases lay in between. The CDR3 loop reads CASSLTGAGMPNTEAFF. CDR3 in DNA: TGTGCCAGCAGCTTAACAGGGGCGGGGATGCCGAACACTGAAGCTTTCTTT.

Many counts were recorded for this clonotype. This chain joins TRBV7-6 and TRBJ2-1, with D possibly being TRBD1 (6 bases). CDR3 length equals 13 residues. Germline V gene data show CDR1 as SGHVS and CDR2 as FNYEAQ. The V end was cut by 8 bases, the J end by 3 bases, with 11 bases between. The CDR3 bases are TGTGCCAGCCAGGGGCCATTCTACAATGAGCAGTTCTTC. Translated: CASQGPFYNEQFF.

This clonotype appeared many times. The rearrangement joins TRBV10-3 to TRBJ1-6, with TRBD1 matching 10 bases. The germline gives CDR1 ENHRY, CDR2 SYGVKD. The CDR3 spans 16 residues. Trimming at V came to 3 bases and at J to 6 bases, leaving 5 bases not matched to a gene. The CDR3 reads CAISERGTGVNSPLHF. DNA of the CDR3: TGTGCCATCAGTGAAAGGGGGACAGGGGTTAATTCACCCCTCCACTTT.

This clonotype was counted many times. The chain links TRBV20-1 to TRBJ2-7; 8 nucleotides agree with TRBD1. V shed 5 bases, J shed 3 bases, and the junction held 3 bases outside the gene matches. The CDR3 contains 12 residues. The germline CDR1 and CDR2 sequences are DFQATT and SNEGSKA (reference sequence). CDR3 sequence: CSAPGQGYEQYF. The DNA for the CDR3 is TGCAGTGCTCCAGGACAGGGCTACGAGCAGTACTTC.

As concerns this clonotype: At one end, the junction sequence differs from germline, possibly due to a read error. The genes are TRBV27 and TRBJ1-1, with 8 bases that match TRBD1. This CDR3 has 15 amino acids. Germline-derived CDR1 and CDR2 are MNHEY and SMNVEV (reference sequence). DNA of the CDR3: TGTGCCAGCAGTTTCGATGCAGGGGGCGGCAGGGAAGCCTTCTTT. It translates to CASSFDAGGGREAFF.

This clonotype was found a few times. J is TRBJ1-1 and V is TRBV12-3 or TRBV12-4, with a possible D match to TRBD1 (5 bases). This CDR3 contains 13 residues. Trimming left V 8 bases short and J 1 base short, with 11 bases between. The CDR3 protein is CASGIRGNTEAFF. The CDR3 nucleotides read TGTGCCAGCGGAATAAGGGGGAACACTGAAGCTTTCTTT.

The chain links TRBV24-1 to TRBJ2-1; D is perhaps TRBD1 or TRBD2 (5 bases each). From germline, CDR1 is KGHDR and CDR2 SFDVKD. V lost 3 bases and J 0 bases, leaving 14 bases between the germline ends. The CDR3 consists of 17 residues. CDR3 DNA sequence: TGTGCCACCAGTGATGCCGGGGCCAAGAGCTCCTACAATGAGCAGTTCTTC. Translated: CATSDAGAKSSYNEQFF.